The TCR beta chain under discussion was sequenced for a study of cytomegalovirus exposure and HLA in healthy donors. The ends were cut back, 0 bases at V and 7 bases at J, with 14 bases in the middle. CDR1 and CDR2 (germline): SGHRS, YFSETQ. This CDR3 comprises 15 residues. 60 Vbeta and 13 Jbeta primers were used in PCR. Here immunoSEQ multiplex PCR was the method, and the copy in TCRdb shows in-frame clones only, minus some. The sample holds around 170,000 clones, approximately 85% seen once. The clonotype comes from a woman in her late teens or twenties in good health and CMV-seronegative. V and J are TRBV5-1 and TRBJ1-5; possibly TRBD1 for D (6 bases). Sequencing input: PBMCs. CDR3 DNA: TGCGCCAGCAGCTTGGTGGGGGGGCGCCGGCAGCCCCAGCATTTT. This codes for CASSLVGGRRQPQHF.